Below are 2 T cell receptor beta chains sequenced from a single sample in a study of CD8+ T cells in alopecia areata. Extraction of RNA preceded its reverse transcription into cDNA, which served as the sequencing template. The table came from immunoSEQ multiplex PCR; TCRdb's copy has only in-frame clones and leaves some out. Observed are 3,000 or so clones, no singletons, with the top ten taking approximately 40%. The sequenced material came from lesional skin. The receptors stem from a C3H/HeJ mouse with alopecia areata. This line is of MHC haplotype H2-k.

This clone was counted many times. The gene names given are mouse names. From the germline J gene comes the end of the CDR3, since the read stops 4 residues before it. The gene calls are TRBV19 and TRBJ1-2; 7 nucleotides match TRBD1. Trimming took 4 bases from V and 0 from J; bases not matched to a gene: 3. The CDR3 loop spans 14 amino acids. CDR1 and CDR2 from the germline V gene are FNHDT and SITEND (reference sequence). The CDR3 bases that were read are TGTGCCAGCAGTCGGGACAGATCAAACTCC. It is translated as CASSRDRSNS. The CDR3 as a whole reads CASSRDRSNSDYTF.

This clone appeared a few times. Here the gene names and germline are mouse. The read terminates 4 residues before the CDR3 end, so the remaining end is supplied by the germline J gene. The chain couples TRBV4 to TRBJ2-5; 9 bases are shared with TRBD2. CDR3 size: 16 residues. The junction had 8 bases not matched to a gene; V was cut back by 4 bases and J by 3 bases. Germline V CDR1 and CDR2: LGHDT, YNNKQL (reference sequence). CDR3 DNA, as far as it was read: TGTGCCAGCAGCTCTTATGACTGGGGGCGACAAGAC. Amino acid sequence: CASSSYDWGRQD. The full-length CDR3 reads as CASSSYDWGRQDTQYF. Filled out from reference TRBV4 and TRBJ2-5, the complete variable domain reads ETAVFQTPNYHVTQVGNEVSFNCKQTLGHDTMYWYKQDSKKLLKIMFSYNNKQLIVNETVPRRFSPQSSDKAHLNLRIKSVEPEDSAVYLCASSSYDWGRQDTQYFGPGTRLLVL.